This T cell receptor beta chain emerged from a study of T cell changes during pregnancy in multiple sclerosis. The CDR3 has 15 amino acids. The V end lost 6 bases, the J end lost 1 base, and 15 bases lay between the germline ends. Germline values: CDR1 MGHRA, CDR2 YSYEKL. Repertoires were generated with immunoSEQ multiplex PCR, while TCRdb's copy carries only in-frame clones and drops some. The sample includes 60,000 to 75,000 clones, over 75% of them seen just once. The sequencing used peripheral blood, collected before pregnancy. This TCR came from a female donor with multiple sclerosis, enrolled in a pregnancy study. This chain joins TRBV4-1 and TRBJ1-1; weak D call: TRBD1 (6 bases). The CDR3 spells CASSYAGERNTEAFF. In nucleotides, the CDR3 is TGCGCCAGCAGTTACGCAGGGGAAAGGAACACTGAAGCTTTCTTT.